This T cell receptor (beta chain) was retrieved from a study of CD8 T cells in Susac syndrome. Random hexamers were used to reverse transcribe an amount of 0.5 to 1 ug RNA. TCRdb re-called the immunoSEQ multiplex PCR reads through MiXCR, storing one row per CDR3 protein. The table includes some 130,000 distinct CDR3 sequences, roughly 94% detected once. This clonotype was sampled from a human donor with multiple sclerosis. The sequencing input was CD4+ T cells from PBMCs.

CDR3 sequence: CASSARPLSTDTQYF. The DNA of the CDR3 is TGTGCCAGTAGTGCCCGACCGTTGAGCACAGATACGCAGTATTTT. The rearrangement links TRBV19 to TRBJ2-3; D unresolved. V gave up 5 bases and J gave up 0 bases, with 12 bases separating them. The germline gives CDR1 LNHDA, CDR2 SQIVND (reference sequence). The CDR3 runs 15 residues.